A single sample is the source of the 16 T cell receptor beta chains below, sequenced in a study of T cell changes during pregnancy in multiple sclerosis. The protocol was immunoSEQ multiplex PCR, while the TCRdb copy is restricted to in-frame clones and leaves out a portion. The sample lists 46,000 or so clones, around 95% occurring once. The sequencing used CD8+ T cells from peripheral blood mononuclear cells, collected after pregnancy. These receptors were taken from a female donor with multiple sclerosis, enrolled in a pregnancy study.

The chain joins TRBV5-8 to TRBJ2-5; TRBD1 agrees at 9 bases. This CDR3 has 16 residues. Germline lookup yields CDR1 SGHTS and CDR2 YDEGEE. V lost 5 bases to trimming and J lost 2 bases; unmatched junction nucleotides: 10. The CDR3 bases are TGTGCCAGCAGGGACCTAAGGGGACAGGGACAAGAGACCCAGTACTTC. Translation: CASRDLRGQGQETQYF.

The chain combines TRBV5-1 with TRBJ2-7; D may be TRBD2 (6 bases). V was clipped by 0 bases and J by 2 bases, with 9 bases between them. The CDR3 covers 14 residues. Germline values: CDR1 SGHRS, CDR2 YFSETQ. The CDR3 nucleotides are TGCGCCAGCAGCTTGGGGGCGGGGACCTACGAGCAGTACTTC. Amino acids: CASSLGAGTYEQYF.

The gene calls are TRBV2 and TRBJ2-7; 7 nucleotides line up with TRBD1. Germline V CDR1 and CDR2: SNHLY, FYNNEI. V trimming: 5 bases; J trimming: 5 bases; junction bases outside the gene matches: 18. This CDR3 has 17 amino acids. The CDR3 nucleotides read TGTGCCAGCAGTCCCGCCCGGGACAGCAACCCCGGGAACGAGCAGTACTTC. Encoded protein: CASSPARDSNPGNEQYF.

The gene calls are TRBV10-1 and TRBJ2-1; 9 positions agree with TRBD1. J was trimmed by 3 bases and V by 6 bases; bases with no gene match: 9. The germline V gene has CDR1 WNHNN and CDR2 SYGVQD (reference sequence). The CDR3 sequence is 16 residues long. The CDR3 bases are TGCGCCAGCAGCCGTCGATTGGACAGGGGCTACAATGAGCAGTTCTTC. The encoded protein is CASSRRLDRGYNEQFF.

The rearrangement links TRBV15 to TRBJ1-2; D gene uncertain. The germline V gene has CDR1 LNHNV and CDR2 YYDKDF (reference sequence). CDR3 size: 14 residues. V was clipped by 1 base and J by 4 bases, with 10 bases between them. DNA for the CDR3: TGTGCCACCAGCAGAGGGCGGGAGTTCTATGGCTACACCTTC. Translated, it gives CATSRGREFYGYTF.

This sequence joins TRBV7-8 and TRBJ2-7; the D is unclear. The CDR3 extends over 13 amino acids. CDR1 SGHVS and CDR2 FQNEAQ come from the germline V gene. The V end was cut by 0 bases, the J end by 3 bases, with 6 bases between. For the CDR3, the DNA is TGTGCCAGCAGCTTAGCGGCTCGCTACGAGCAGTACTTC. Protein product: CASSLAARYEQYF.

The rearrangement uses TRBV9 and TRBJ2-5, with D maybe TRBD2 (5 bases). Trimming pared 0 bases from V and 1 base from J, leaving 7 bases between. Germline values: CDR1 SGDLS, CDR2 YYNGEE. CDR3 size: 14 residues. The CDR3 is CASSVGTGQETQYF. In DNA form, the CDR3 reads TGTGCCAGCAGCGTAGGGACTGGCCAAGAGACCCAGTACTTC.

This clone turned up a few times. This sequence joins TRBV19 and TRBJ2-1, with TRBD2 matching 9 bases. The length of the CDR3 is 15 residues. Trimming at V came to 2 bases and at J to 8 bases, leaving 7 bases not matched to a gene. Germline CDR1 LNHDA, CDR2 SQIVND (reference sequence). This CDR3 reads CASSIWTSVPDEQFF. The DNA for the CDR3 is TGTGCCAGTAGTATATGGACTAGCGTCCCGGATGAGCAGTTCTTC.

J is TRBJ1-1 and V is TRBV27; no firm D call. Germline V gene sequence: CDR1 MNHEY, CDR2 SMNVEV (reference sequence). Trimming removed 6 bases from V and 1 base from J, with 9 bases in between. The CDR3 runs to 13 residues. The CDR3, as DNA: TGTGCCAGCAGGACGACACCGAACACTGAAGCTTTCTTT. This codes for CASRTTPNTEAFF.

This chain joins TRBV29-1 and TRBJ2-7; 13 nucleotides agree with TRBD2. CDR3 length: 18 residues. Looked up from germline, CDR1 is SQVTM and CDR2 is ANQGSEA. V lost 0 bases and J lost 1; bases outside the gene matches: 9. This CDR3 is CSVEEGALAGGRSYEQYF. The CDR3 bases are TGCAGCGTTGAAGAGGGGGCACTAGCGGGAGGGCGGTCCTACGAGCAGTACTTC.

Relative to its sample, this clone is medium-sized (0.01 to 0.1%). This chain joins TRBV19 and TRBJ2-7; D unclear. In germline, CDR1 is LNHDA, CDR2 SQIVND (reference sequence). CDR3 length equals 14 residues. V was cut by 5 bases and J by 3 bases, with 14 bases left in between. CDR3 DNA sequence: TGTGCCAGTAGTTCTCTGGCGGTAAACTACGAGCAGTACTTC. It specifies CASSSLAVNYEQYF.

The rearrangement links TRBV7-9 to TRBJ1-1; D is uncertain. Per the germline V gene, CDR1 is SEHNR and CDR2 is FQNEAQ (reference sequence). V dropped 5 bases and J dropped 0 bases, with 16 bases sitting between them. The CDR3 extends over 16 amino acids. As DNA, the CDR3 is TGTGCCAGCAGCCCCCGACAAAGGTACATGAACACTGAAGCTTTCTTT. The encoded protein is CASSPRQRYMNTEAFF.

The chain couples TRBV27 to TRBJ2-1; 10 bases map to TRBD2. Per germline, CDR1 MNHEY and CDR2 SMNVEV (reference sequence). The CDR3 sequence is 15 residues long. J was trimmed by 4 bases and V by 6 bases; bases with no gene match: 6. The CDR3 DNA reads TGTGCCAGCAGCCTTAGCGGGAGGCCGTACAATGAGCAGTTCTTC. It translates to CASSLSGRPYNEQFF.

The rearrangement links TRBV18 to TRBJ1-5; perhaps TRBD1 as D (6 bases). Germline V lookup: CDR1 KGHSH, CDR2 LQKENI. Trimming removed 6 bases from V and 2 bases from J, with 11 bases in between. The CDR3 has 14 residues. The CDR3, as DNA: TGTGCCAGCTCTCAAGGGGGGGGCAATCAGCCCCAGCATTTT. The encoded protein is CASSQGGGNQPQHF.

This sequence joins TRBV7-9 and TRBJ2-1, with D possibly being TRBD1 (5 bases). Germline V gene lookup returns CDR1 SEHNR and CDR2 FQNEAQ (reference sequence). CDR3 length: 13 residues. The ends were cut back, 7 bases at V and 8 bases at J, with 15 bases in the middle. DNA for the CDR3: TGTGCCAGCACCCGGGCAGGGTTTGATGAGCAGTTCTTC. Encoded protein: CASTRAGFDEQFF.

J is TRBJ2-7 and V is TRBV9; 13 bases line up with TRBD2. CDR1 SGDLS and CDR2 YYNGEE come from the germline V gene. V was pared by 2 bases and J by 2 bases, with 4 bases of the junction left unmatched. This CDR3 spans 16 amino acids. The CDR3 DNA follows: TGTGCCAGCAGCGTTGGAGGACTAGCGGGGGCCTACGAGCAGTACTTC. It codes for CASSVGGLAGAYEQYF.